The rows below give T cell receptor beta chains drawn from one sample of a study of blood T cell repertoires in COVID-19. The assay was immunoSEQ multiplex PCR, and TCRdb's table has in-frame clones only and misses some. The sample yields 96,000 or so clones, roughly 79% seen once. Source material: peripheral blood. The receptors shown here come from a man of 80 years or more with COVID-19, enrolled during active disease. Both conserved end residues are part of each CDR3. D genes are given only for firm matches. Part of the rows lack a size; the others show once, few, many or a class for expanded clones.

NA	TRBV18	TRBJ2-5	TRBD2	CASSPRGLAGGRETQYF	TGTGCCAGCTCACCCCGCGGACTAGCGGGGGGGCGTGAGACCCAGTACTTC
NA	TRBV15	TRBJ1-3	NA	CATSRDPGGSGNTIYF	TGTGCCACCAGCAGAGACCCGGGGGGCTCTGGAAACACCATATATTTT
few	TRBV20-1	TRBJ1-2	NA	CSASPPGADGYTF	TGCAGTGCTAGTCCCCCAGGAGCGGATGGCTACACCTTC
once	TRBV5-1	TRBJ2-3	TRBD2	CASKLAAASTDTQYF	TGCGCCAGCAAACTAGCGGCCGCTAGCACAGATACGCAGTATTTT
NA	TRBV30	TRBJ2-3	NA	CAWNPSGWSTDTQYF	TGTGCCTGGAACCCCTCGGGGTGGAGCACAGATACGCAGTATTTT
once	TRBV7-2	TRBJ2-7	TRBD2	CASSLTSGSRYEQYF	TGTGCCAGCAGCCTGACTAGCGGGAGTAGGTACGAGCAGTACTTC
NA	TRBV5-5	TRBJ1-2	TRBD1	CASSFGDRPNYGYTF	TGTGCCAGCAGCTTTGGGGACAGACCTAACTATGGCTACACCTTC
NA	TRBV6-5	TRBJ1-5	NA	CASSYCRCHSNQPQHF	TGTGCCAGCAGTTACTGCAGGTGTCATAGCAATCAGCCCCAGCATTTT
NA	TRBV30	TRBJ2-7	NA	CAWSRAGEGLYEQYF	TGTGCCTGGAGCCGAGCAGGGGAGGGGCTCTACGAGCAGTACTTC
NA	TRBV18	TRBJ1-2	NA	CASSPDADGYTF	TGTGCCAGCTCTCCAGACGCGGATGGCTACACCTTC
NA	TRBV6-5	TRBJ2-3	NA	CASRGSGTDTQYF	TGTGCCAGCAGGGGCTCGGGCACAGATACGCAGTATTTT
NA	TRBV5-1	TRBJ1-2	NA	CASTLQVGNYGYTF	TGCGCCAGCACCCTACAGGTCGGAAACTATGGCTACACCTTC
NA	TRBV29-1	TRBJ1-3	NA	CSVLRDSGNTIYF	TGCAGCGTTCTCAGGGACTCTGGAAACACCATATATTTT
once	TRBV10-3	TRBJ1-3	TRBD1	CAISESRVGEGAIGNTIYF	TGTGCCATCAGTGAGTCTAGGGTAGGAGAGGGGGCTATAGGAAACACCATATATTTT
once	TRBV5-4	TRBJ1-1	NA	CASGFAAGAYTEAFF	TGTGCCAGCGGATTCGCCGCGGGGGCGTACACTGAAGCTTTCTTT
NA	TRBV19	TRBJ2-1	TRBD1	CASTYGQGAVNEQFF	TGTGCCAGTACCTATGGACAGGGGGCGGTAAATGAGCAGTTCTTC
NA	TRBV4-1	TRBJ2-7	NA	CASSQDRPGDFYSYEQYF	TGCGCCAGCAGCCAAGATCGACCGGGAGATTTTTACTCCTACGAGCAGTACTTC
NA	TRBV5-1	TRBJ2-7	TRBD1	CASSWTGTTGEQYF	TGCGCCAGCAGCTGGACAGGGACCACAGGGGAGCAGTACTTC
NA	TRBV29-1	TRBJ2-5	NA	CSVDRAQETQYF	TGCAGCGTTGACAGGGCTCAAGAGACCCAGTACTTC
few	TRBV6-4	TRBJ1-1	NA	CASSDSSQGANTEAFF	TGTGCCAGCAGTGACTCCTCACAGGGCGCTAACACTGAAGCTTTCTTT
NA	TRBV6-1	TRBJ2-7	NA	CASSEDWGRFDSYEQYF	TGTGCCAGCAGTGAAGATTGGGGCAGGTTTGATTCCTACGAGCAGTACTTC
NA	TRBV18	TRBJ1-2	NA	CASSPGGWREYGYTF	TGTGCCAGCTCACCTGGTGGTTGGAGGGAATATGGCTACACCTTC
NA	TRBV19	TRBJ2-2	TRBD1	CASRPIQGARTGELFF	TGTGCCAGTAGGCCCATACAGGGGGCTCGAACCGGGGAGCTGTTTTTT
NA	TRBV7-2	TRBJ1-1	NA	CASSLDQAGRTEAFF	TGTGCCAGCAGCTTAGACCAGGCAGGGAGGACTGAAGCTTTCTTT
NA	TRBV19	TRBJ2-1	TRBD1	CASKSLADRGGYNEQFF	TGTGCCAGTAAATCTTTAGCGGACAGGGGAGGATACAATGAGCAGTTCTTC
NA	TRBV6-5	TRBJ2-2	NA	CASSQFRNTGELFF	TGTGCCAGCAGTCAGTTCAGGAACACCGGGGAGCTGTTTTTT